These 18 T cell receptor beta chains were sequenced from one sample in a study of T-cell memory formation after mild COVID-19. In TCRdb, the 5' RACE reads were re-called with MiXCR into one record per CDR3 protein. The sample shows 250,000 to 350,000 distinct CDR3 sequences, under 20% of them seen only once. The specimen sequenced was PBMCs or a T cell subset sorted from them (not recorded which). The receptors stem from a man aged 18 to 35 who had mild COVID-19 (a few samples of this study predate the infection). Cell type and time point are not known.

CDR3 residues: CASGSPGKNTEAFF. In DNA form, the CDR3 reads TGTGCTAGTGGTTCGCCAGGGAAGAACACTGAAGCTTTCTTT. The rearrangement links TRBV12-5 to TRBJ1-1, with a tentative D call TRBD1 (5 bases). This CDR3 region has 14 residues. CDR1 and CDR2 (germline): LGHNT, FRNRAP. Between the trimmed V and J ends, which lost 4 bases and 1 base, there was a span of 10 bases.

This clonotype was detected a few times. This rearrangement joins TRBV15 to TRBJ2-1; the D gene could be TRBD1 or TRBD2 (6 bases each). V was shortened by 5 bases and J by 8 bases, with 19 bases between the two germline ends. Germline CDR1 LNHNV, CDR2 YYDKDF (reference sequence). The CDR3 consists of 15 residues. Here the CDR3 reads CATSPGQTGGDEQFF. The CDR3 DNA follows: TGTGCCACCAGCCCGGGGCAGACAGGAGGGGATGAGCAGTTCTTC.

The chain couples TRBV19 to TRBJ2-3; no clear D. CDR1 is LNHDA and CDR2 is SQIVND in the germline V gene (reference sequence). The CDR3 has 15 residues. Trimming stripped 5 bases from V and 2 bases from J, with 14 bases between. This chain's CDR3 is CASSWSKQPTDTQYF. The CDR3 DNA reads as TGTGCCAGTAGTTGGAGCAAGCAGCCCACAGATACGCAGTATTTT.

This clonotype was counted between two and nine times. The V call is TRBV10-3, the J call TRBJ2-2; 8 nucleotides line up with TRBD2. Germline V lookup: CDR1 ENHRY, CDR2 SYGVKD. V lost 3 bases to trimming and J lost 3 bases; unmatched junction nucleotides: 3. The CDR3 has 15 amino acids. CDR3 in DNA: TGTGCCATCAGTGAAGGAGCGGGGGACACCGGGGAGCTGTTTTTT. This codes for CAISEGAGDTGELFF.

The sample holds a few counts of this clonotype. The V and J genes are TRBV4-1 and TRBJ1-1; D unresolved. The V end lost 5 bases, the J end lost 6 bases, and 13 bases lay between the germline ends. CDR3 length: 13 residues. Germline assignment: CDR1 MGHRA and CDR2 YSYEKL. CDR3 in DNA: TGCGCCAGCAGCGCCCCCGTTCGGGCTGAAGCTTTCTTT. It is translated as CASSAPVRAEAFF.

A few counts support this clonotype. The rearrangement uses TRBV7-3 and TRBJ2-5; 12 nucleotides match TRBD2. The CDR3 is made up of 18 amino acids. CDR1 and CDR2 from the germline V gene are SGHTA and FQGTGA. V shed 5 bases, J shed 2 bases, and the junction held 12 bases outside the gene matches. For the CDR3, the DNA is TGTGCCAGCAGCCCCGGGGTGGGGCTAGCGGGAGGGCAAGAGACCCAGTACTTC. This gives the protein CASSPGVGLAGGQETQYF. Combining the CDR3 with reference TRBV7-3 and TRBJ2-5 gives the whole variable domain GAGVSQTPSNKVTEKGKYVELRCDPISGHTALYWYRQSLGQGPEFLIYFQGTGAADDSGLPNDRFFAVRPEGSVSTLKIQRTERGDSAVYLCASSPGVGLAGGQETQYFGPGTRLLVL.

The chain couples TRBV11-2 to TRBJ1-2; weak D call: TRBD1 (6 bases). V lost 1 base to trimming and J lost 2 bases, with 8 bases between them. Germline V gives CDR1 SGHAT, CDR2 FQNNGV. The CDR3 has 14 amino acids. CDR3 sequence (DNA): TGTGCCAGCAGCTTAGTCACAGGGAACTATGGCTACACCTTC. Translated, it gives CASSLVTGNYGYTF. The full variable domain, its missing parts supplied by reference TRBV11-2 and TRBJ1-2, is EAGVAQSPRYKIIEKRQSVAFWCNPISGHATLYWYQQILGQGPKLLIQFQNNGVVDDSQLPKDRFSAERLKGVDSTLKIQPAKLEDSAVYLCASSLVTGNYGYTFGSGTRLTVV.

This chain uses TRBV3-1 with TRBJ1-6, with D unresolved. V lost 5 bases and J lost 7, with 12 bases in between. The length of the CDR3 is 14 residues. Germline loops: CDR1 LGHDT, CDR2 YNNKEL (reference sequence). CDR3: CASSYGLANSPLHF. The CDR3 coding sequence is TGTGCCAGCAGCTACGGGCTGGCAAATTCACCCCTCCACTTT.

This clonotype has just a few counts. The rearrangement joins TRBV3-1 to TRBJ2-5, with D uncertain. The ends were cut back, 0 bases at V and 6 bases at J, with 5 bases in the middle. Germline V gives CDR1 LGHDT, CDR2 YNNKEL (reference sequence). This CDR3 contains 12 residues. The CDR3 sequence: CASSQDTKTQYF. In DNA, the CDR3 is TGTGCCAGCAGCCAAGATACTAAGACCCAGTACTTC.

This clonotype appeared many times. The chain is built from TRBV12-3 or TRBV12-4 and TRBJ1-1; the match to TRBD1 covers 8 bases. The CDR3 consists of 15 residues. Trimming at V came to 7 bases and at J to 7 bases, leaving 14 bases not matched to a gene. The CDR3 here is CASTRPGQGENEAFF. CDR3 DNA: TGTGCCAGCACCAGGCCCGGACAGGGTGAAAATGAAGCTTTCTTT.

This clonotype has ten or more counts. This rearrangement joins TRBV7-8 to TRBJ1-3; no clear D gene. V lost 1 base and J 4 bases, leaving 17 bases between the germline ends. Germline CDR1 SGHVS, CDR2 FQNEAQ. The CDR3 totals 17 residues. Here the CDR3 DNA reads TGTGCCAGCAGCTTAGGCAACTACCGGGTTAAAGGAAACACCATATATTTT. Translating it yields CASSLGNYRVKGNTIYF.

This clonotype was found a few times. The V call is TRBV20-1, the J call TRBJ2-7; 10 bases are shared with TRBD1. V lost 2 bases and J lost 5; bases outside the gene matches: 3. The germline V gene has CDR1 DFQATT and CDR2 SNEGSKA (reference sequence). This CDR3 spans 13 amino acids. CDR3: CSARTGQGNEQYF. The CDR3 DNA reads TGCAGTGCTAGAACGGGACAGGGGAACGAGCAGTACTTC.

The chain carries TRBV18 and TRBJ2-7; 8 bases map to TRBD1. Germline assignment: CDR1 KGHSH and CDR2 LQKENI. V lost 5 bases, J lost 2 bases, and 5 bases stayed unmatched. This CDR3 comprises 14 residues. CDR3 in amino acids: CASSRRQGTYEQYV. The DNA for the CDR3 is TGTGCCAGCTCAAGGAGACAGGGGACCTACGAGCAGTACGTC.

Only a few counts were recorded for this clonotype. The V call is TRBV10-3, the J call TRBJ2-7; no reliable D call. Germline V gene sequence: CDR1 ENHRY, CDR2 SYGVKD. V gave up 5 bases and J gave up 3 bases, with 11 bases separating them. The CDR3 spans 13 residues. The CDR3 coding sequence is TGTGCCATCAGTAAGACGGAGCACTACGAGCAGTACTTC. Translated, it gives CAISKTEHYEQYF.

The chain carries TRBV12-3 or TRBV12-4 and TRBJ1-1, with a weak D call TRBD1 (5 bases). This CDR3 is built from 15 residues. V lost 2 bases to trimming and J lost 5 bases, with 15 bases between them. This CDR3 is CASSLMAGGGTEAFF. Written as DNA, the CDR3 is TGTGCCAGCAGTTTAATGGCGGGGGGTGGTACTGAAGCTTTCTTT.

This rearrangement joins TRBV6-5 to TRBJ1-6; no definite D call. Germline lookup yields CDR1 MNHEY and CDR2 SVGAGI. Trimming took off 5 bases at V and 13 bases at J, with 12 bases between the two ends. This CDR3 is 12 amino acids long. CDR3: CASSPRASPLHF. The CDR3 bases are TGTGCCAGCAGTCCCCGAGCGTCGCCCCTCCACTTT.

This clonotype was counted at least ten times. The chain couples TRBV20-1 to TRBJ1-2; 7 bases are shared with TRBD1. J was trimmed by 8 bases and V by 1 base; bases with no gene match: 7. The CDR3 consists of 13 residues. Germline V gene lookup returns CDR1 DFQATT and CDR2 SNEGSKA (reference sequence). The CDR3 sequence is CSARVDREKGYTF. For the CDR3, the DNA is TGCAGTGCTAGAGTAGACAGGGAAAAAGGCTACACCTTC.

J is TRBJ1-2 and V is TRBV28; no clear D. Trimming removed 6 bases at V and 3 bases at J, with 11 bases between. Germline V gene sequence: CDR1 MDHEN, CDR2 SYDVKM. CDR3 size: 13 residues. The CDR3 region has the DNA TGTGCCAGCAGGCCCGGAGGTGACTATGGCTACACCTTC. Translating gives CASRPGGDYGYTF.